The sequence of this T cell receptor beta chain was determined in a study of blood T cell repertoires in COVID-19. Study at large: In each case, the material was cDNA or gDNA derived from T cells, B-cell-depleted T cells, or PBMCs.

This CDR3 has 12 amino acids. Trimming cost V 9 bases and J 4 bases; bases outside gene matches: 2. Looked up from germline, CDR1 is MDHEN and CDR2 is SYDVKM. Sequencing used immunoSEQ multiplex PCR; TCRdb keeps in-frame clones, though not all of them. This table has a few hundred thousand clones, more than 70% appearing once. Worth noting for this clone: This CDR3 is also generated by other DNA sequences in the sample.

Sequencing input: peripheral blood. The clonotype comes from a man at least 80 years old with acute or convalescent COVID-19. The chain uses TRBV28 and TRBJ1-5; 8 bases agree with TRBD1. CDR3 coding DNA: TGTGCCAGTAGACAGGGGAATCAGCCCCAGCATTTT. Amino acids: CASRQGNQPQHF.